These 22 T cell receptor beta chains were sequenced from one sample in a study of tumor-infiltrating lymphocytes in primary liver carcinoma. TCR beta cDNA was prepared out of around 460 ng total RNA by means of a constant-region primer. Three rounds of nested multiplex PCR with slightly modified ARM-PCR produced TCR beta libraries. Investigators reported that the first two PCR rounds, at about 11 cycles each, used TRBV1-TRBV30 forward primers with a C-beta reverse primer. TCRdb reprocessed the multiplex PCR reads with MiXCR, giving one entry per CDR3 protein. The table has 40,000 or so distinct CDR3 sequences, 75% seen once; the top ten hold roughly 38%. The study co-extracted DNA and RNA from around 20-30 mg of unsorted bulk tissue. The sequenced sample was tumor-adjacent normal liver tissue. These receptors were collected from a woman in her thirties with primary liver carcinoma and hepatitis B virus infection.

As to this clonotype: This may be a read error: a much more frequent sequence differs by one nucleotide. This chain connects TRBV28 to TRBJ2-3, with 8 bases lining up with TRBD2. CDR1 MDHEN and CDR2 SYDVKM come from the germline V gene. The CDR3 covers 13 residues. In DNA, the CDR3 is TGTGCCAGCATGCTTACGGGGGGGACTACGCTGTATTTT. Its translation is CASMLTGGTTLYF.

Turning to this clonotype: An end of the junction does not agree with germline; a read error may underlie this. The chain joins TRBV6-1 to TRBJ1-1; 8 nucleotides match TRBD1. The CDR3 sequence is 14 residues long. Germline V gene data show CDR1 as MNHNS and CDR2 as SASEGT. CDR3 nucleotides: TGTGCAAGCAGAAGACAGGGGTGTGACACTGAAGCTTTCTTT. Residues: CASRRQGCDTEAFF.

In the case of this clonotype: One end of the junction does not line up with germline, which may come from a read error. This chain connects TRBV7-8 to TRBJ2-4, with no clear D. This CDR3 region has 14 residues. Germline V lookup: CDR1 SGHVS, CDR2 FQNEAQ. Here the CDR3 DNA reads TGTGTCAGCAGCCCCCTAAGTGTCGTATACATTCAGTACTTC. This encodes CVSSPLSVVYIQYF. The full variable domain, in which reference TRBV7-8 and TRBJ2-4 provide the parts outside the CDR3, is GAGVSQSPRYKVAKRGQDVALRCDPISGHVSLFWYQQALGQGPEFLTYFQNEAQLDKSGLPSDRFFAERPEGSVSTLKIQRTQQEDSAVYLCVSSPLSVVYIQYFGAGTRLSVL.

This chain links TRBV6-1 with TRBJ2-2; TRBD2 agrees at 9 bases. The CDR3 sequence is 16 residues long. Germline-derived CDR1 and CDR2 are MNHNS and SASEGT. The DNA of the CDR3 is TGTGTCAGTAAGGCGGGAGGGCTCGGGGTCGGCGGGGAGCTGTTTTTT. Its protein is CVSKAGGLGVGGELFF.

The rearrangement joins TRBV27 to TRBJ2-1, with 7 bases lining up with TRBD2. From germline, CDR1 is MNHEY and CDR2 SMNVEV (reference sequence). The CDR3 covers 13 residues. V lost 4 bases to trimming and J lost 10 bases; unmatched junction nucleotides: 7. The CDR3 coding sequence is TGTGCCAGCAGTTCCACTGGACTAGTGGAGCAGTTCTTC. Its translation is CASSSTGLVEQFF.

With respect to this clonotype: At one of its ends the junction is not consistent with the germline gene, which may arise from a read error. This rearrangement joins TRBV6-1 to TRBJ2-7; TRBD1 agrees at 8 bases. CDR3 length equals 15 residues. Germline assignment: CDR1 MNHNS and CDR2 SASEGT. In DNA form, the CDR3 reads TGTACCAGCAGCCAAACAGGGGGGTGGAGCTACGAGCAATACTTC. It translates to CTSSQTGGWSYEQYF.

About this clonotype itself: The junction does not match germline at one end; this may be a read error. This CDR3 reads CVSSHGRGVEQYF. In DNA, the CDR3 is TGCGTCAGCAGCCATGGCAGGGGGGTCGAGCAGTACTTC. The gene calls are TRBV4-3 and TRBJ2-7; D is possibly TRBD1 (7 bases). This CDR3 is built from 13 residues. Germline values: CDR1 LGHNA, CDR2 YSLEER.

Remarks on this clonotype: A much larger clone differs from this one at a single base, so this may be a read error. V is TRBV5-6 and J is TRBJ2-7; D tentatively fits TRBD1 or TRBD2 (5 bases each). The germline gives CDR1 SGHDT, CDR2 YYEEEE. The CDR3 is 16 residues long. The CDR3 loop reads CAGSFGKGRPIYEQYF. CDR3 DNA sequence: TGTGCCGGCAGCTTTGGTAAGGGACGGCCGATCTACGAGCAGTACTTC.

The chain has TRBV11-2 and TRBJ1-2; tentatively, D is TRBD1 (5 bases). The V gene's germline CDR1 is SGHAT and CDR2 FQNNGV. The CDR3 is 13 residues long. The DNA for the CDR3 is TGTGCGAGCTCTCAGGTGGGGGGTGGAGACTACACCTTC. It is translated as CASSQVGGGDYTF.

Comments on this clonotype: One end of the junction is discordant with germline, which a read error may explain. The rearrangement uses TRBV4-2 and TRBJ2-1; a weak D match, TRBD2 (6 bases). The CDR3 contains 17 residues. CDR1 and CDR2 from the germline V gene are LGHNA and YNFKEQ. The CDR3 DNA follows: TGTGCCAGCAGCCAAGGCCCCGTGGTAGCGGATCAAAATGAGCACTTCTTC. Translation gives CASSQGPVVADQNEHFF.

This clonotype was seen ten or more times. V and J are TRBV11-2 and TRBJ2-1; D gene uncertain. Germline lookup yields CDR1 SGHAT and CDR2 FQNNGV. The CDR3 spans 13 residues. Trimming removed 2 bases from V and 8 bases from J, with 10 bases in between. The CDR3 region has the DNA TGTGCCAGCAGCTTAAATGATGCCTATGAGCAGTTCTTC. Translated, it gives CASSLNDAYEQFF. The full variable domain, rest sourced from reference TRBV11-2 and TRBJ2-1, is EAGVAQSPRYKIIEKRQSVAFWCNPISGHATLYWYQQILGQGPKLLIQFQNNGVVDDSQLPKDRFSAERLKGVDSTLKIQPAKLEDSAVYLCASSLNDAYEQFFGPGTRLTVL.

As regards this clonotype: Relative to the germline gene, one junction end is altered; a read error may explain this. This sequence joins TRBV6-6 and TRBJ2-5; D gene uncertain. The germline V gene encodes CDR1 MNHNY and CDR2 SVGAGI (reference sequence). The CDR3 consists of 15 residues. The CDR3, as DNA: TGTGCCAGCAGTATAACAGTTATCCGACAAGAGACACAGTACTTC. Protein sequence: CASSITVIRQETQYF.

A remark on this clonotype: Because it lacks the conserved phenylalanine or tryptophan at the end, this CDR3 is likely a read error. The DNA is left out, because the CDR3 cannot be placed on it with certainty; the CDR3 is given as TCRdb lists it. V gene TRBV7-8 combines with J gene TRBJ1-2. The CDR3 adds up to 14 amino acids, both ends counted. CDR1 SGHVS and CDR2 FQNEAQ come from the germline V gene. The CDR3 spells CASSLAQANYGHTI.

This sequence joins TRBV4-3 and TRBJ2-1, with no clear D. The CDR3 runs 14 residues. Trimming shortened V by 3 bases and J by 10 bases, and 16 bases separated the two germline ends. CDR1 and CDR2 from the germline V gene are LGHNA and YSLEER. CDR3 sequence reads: CASSHTWLVNEQFF. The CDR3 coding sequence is TGCGCCAGCAGCCACACATGGTTGGTCAACGAGCAGTTCTTC.

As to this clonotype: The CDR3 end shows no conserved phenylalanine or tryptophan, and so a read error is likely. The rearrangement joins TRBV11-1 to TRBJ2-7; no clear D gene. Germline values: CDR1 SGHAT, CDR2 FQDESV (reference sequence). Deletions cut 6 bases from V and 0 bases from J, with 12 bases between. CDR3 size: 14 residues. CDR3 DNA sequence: TGTGCCAGCAGTTTATCGACGGCCTCCTACGAGCAGTACTCC. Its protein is CASSLSTASYEQYS.

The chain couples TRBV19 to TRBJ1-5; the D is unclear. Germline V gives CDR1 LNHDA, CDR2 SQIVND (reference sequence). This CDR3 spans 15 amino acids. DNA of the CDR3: TGTGCAGGTAGCCTACAAGGACCCCACAATCAGCCCCAGCATTTT. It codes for CAGSLQGPHNQPQHF.

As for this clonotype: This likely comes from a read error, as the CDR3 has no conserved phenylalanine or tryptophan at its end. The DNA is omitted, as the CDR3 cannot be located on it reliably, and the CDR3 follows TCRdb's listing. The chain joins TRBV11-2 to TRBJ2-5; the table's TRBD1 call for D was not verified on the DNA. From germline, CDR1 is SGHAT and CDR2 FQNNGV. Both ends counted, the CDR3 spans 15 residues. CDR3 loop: CASSFLTTAAETQYL.

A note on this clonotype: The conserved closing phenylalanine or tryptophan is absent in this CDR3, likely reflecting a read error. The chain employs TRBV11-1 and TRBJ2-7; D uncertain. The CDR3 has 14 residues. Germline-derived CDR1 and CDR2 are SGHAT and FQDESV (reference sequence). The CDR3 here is CDSSLATASYEQYL. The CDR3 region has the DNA TGTGACAGCAGCTTAGCAACGGCCTCCTACGAGCAGTACCTC.

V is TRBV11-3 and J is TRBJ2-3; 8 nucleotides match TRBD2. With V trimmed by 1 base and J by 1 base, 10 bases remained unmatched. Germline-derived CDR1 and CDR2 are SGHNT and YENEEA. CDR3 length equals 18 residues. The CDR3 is CASSLGFGAGAGTDTQYF. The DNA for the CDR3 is TGTGCCAGCAGCTTAGGTTTTGGAGCGGGAGCAGGCACAGATACGCAGTATTTT.

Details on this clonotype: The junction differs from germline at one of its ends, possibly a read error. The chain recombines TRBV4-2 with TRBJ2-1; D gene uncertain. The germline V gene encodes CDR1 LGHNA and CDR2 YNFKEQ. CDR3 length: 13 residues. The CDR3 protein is CASSQEKSIEQFF. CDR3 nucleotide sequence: TGTGCCAGCAGTCAAGAGAAGAGCATTGAGCAGTTCTTC.

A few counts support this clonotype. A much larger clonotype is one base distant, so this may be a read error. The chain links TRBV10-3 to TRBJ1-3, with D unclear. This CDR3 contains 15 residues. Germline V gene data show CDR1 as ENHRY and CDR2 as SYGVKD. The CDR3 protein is CVTKLTSGSGNTIYF. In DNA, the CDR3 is TGTGTCACGAAGCTGACATCTGGCTCTGGAAACACCATATATTTT.

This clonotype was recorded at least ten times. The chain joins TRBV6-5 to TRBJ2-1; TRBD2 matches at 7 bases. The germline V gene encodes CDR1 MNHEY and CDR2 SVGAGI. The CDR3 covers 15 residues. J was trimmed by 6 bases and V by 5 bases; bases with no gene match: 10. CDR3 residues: CASSSGVNEGNEQFF. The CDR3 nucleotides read TGTGCCAGCAGTAGCGGGGTCAATGAGGGCAATGAGCAGTTCTTC.